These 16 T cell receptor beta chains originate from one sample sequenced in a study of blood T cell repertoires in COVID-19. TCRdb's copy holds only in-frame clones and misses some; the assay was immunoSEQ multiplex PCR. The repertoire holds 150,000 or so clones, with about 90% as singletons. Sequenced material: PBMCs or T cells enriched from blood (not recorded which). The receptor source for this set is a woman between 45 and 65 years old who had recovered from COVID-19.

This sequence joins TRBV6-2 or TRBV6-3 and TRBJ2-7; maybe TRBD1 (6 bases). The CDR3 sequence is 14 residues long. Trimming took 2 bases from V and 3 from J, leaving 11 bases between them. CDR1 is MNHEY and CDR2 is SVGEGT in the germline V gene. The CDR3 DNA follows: TGTGCCAGCAGTTACGGCAGGGGCGTCTACGAGCAGTACTTC. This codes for CASSYGRGVYEQYF.

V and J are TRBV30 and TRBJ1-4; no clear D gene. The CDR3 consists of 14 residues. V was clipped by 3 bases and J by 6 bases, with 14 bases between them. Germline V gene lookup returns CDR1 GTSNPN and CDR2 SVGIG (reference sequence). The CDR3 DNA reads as TGTGCCTGGAGCCGCAGATTAATGGATGAAAAACTGTTTTTT. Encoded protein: CAWSRRLMDEKLFF.

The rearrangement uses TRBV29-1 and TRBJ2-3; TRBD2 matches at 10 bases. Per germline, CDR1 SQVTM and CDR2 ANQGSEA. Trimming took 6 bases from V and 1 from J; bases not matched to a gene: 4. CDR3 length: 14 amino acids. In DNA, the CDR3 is TGCAGCGTAACTGGACTAGCGGGCACAGATACGCAGTATTTT. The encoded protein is CSVTGLAGTDTQYF.

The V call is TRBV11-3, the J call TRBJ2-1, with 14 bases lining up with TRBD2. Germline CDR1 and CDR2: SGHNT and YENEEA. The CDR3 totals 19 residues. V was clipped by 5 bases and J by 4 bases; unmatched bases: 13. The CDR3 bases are TGTGCCAGCAGCCCCAGACTAGCGGGAGGGCCCTCAAGATACAATGAGCAGTTCTTC. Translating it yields CASSPRLAGGPSRYNEQFF. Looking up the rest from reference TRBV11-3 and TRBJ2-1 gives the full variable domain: EAGVVQSPRYKIIEKKQPVAFWCNPISGHNTLYWYLQNLGQGPELLIRYENEEAVDDSQLPKDRFSAERLKGVDSTLKIQPAELGDSAVYLCASSPRLAGGPSRYNEQFFGPGTRLTVL.

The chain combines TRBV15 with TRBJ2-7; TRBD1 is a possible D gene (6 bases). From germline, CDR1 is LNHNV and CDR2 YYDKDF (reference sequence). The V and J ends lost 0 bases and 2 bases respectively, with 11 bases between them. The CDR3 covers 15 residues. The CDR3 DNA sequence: TGTGCCACCAGCAGAGATAGGCAGGGGCCCTACGAGCAGTACTTC. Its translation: CATSRDRQGPYEQYF.

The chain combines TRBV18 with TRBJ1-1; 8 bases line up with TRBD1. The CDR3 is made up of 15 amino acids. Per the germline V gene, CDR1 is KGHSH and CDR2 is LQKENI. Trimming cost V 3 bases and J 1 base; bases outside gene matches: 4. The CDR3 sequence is CASSPWTGSNTEAFF. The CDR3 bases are TGTGCCAGCTCACCTTGGACAGGGTCGAACACTGAAGCTTTCTTT.

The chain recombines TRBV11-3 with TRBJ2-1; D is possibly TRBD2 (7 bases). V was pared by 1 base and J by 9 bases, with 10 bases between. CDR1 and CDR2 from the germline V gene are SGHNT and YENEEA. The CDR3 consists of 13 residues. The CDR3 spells CASSLGGGGEQFF. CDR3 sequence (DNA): TGTGCCAGCAGCTTAGGGGGAGGGGGTGAGCAGTTCTTC.

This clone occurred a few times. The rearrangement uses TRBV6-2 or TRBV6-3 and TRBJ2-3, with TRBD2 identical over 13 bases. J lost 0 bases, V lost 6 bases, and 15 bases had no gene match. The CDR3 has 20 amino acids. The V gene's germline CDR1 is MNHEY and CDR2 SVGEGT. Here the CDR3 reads CASSSNGGLAGDLSTDTQYF. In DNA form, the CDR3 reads TGTGCCAGCAGCTCAAACGGAGGACTAGCGGGAGACCTTAGCACAGATACGCAGTATTTT.

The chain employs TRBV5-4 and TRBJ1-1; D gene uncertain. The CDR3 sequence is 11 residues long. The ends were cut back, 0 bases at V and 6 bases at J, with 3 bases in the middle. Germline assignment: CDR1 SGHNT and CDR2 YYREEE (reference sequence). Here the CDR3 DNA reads TGTGCCAGCAGCTTGGCGTCTGAAGCTTTCTTT. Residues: CASSLASEAFF.

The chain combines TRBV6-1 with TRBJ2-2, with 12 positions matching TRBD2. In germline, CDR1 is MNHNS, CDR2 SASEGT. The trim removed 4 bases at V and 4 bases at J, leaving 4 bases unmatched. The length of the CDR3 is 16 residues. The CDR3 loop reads CASSGTSGTGTGELFF. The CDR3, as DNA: TGTGCCAGCAGTGGGACTAGCGGGACGGGCACCGGGGAGCTGTTTTTT.

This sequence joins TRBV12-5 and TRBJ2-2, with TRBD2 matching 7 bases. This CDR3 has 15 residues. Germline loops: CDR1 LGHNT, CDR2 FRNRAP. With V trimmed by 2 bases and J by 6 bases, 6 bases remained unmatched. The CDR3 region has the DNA TGTGCTAGTGGTTTGATCCGGGGGGACGCCGGGGAGCTGTTTTTT. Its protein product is CASGLIRGDAGELFF.

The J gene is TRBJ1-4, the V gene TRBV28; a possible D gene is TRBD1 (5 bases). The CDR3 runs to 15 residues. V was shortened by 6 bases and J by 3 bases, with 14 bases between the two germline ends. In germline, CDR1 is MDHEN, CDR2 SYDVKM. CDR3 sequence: CASREQERANEKLFF. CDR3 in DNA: TGTGCCAGCAGAGAACAGGAAAGAGCTAATGAAAAACTGTTTTTT.

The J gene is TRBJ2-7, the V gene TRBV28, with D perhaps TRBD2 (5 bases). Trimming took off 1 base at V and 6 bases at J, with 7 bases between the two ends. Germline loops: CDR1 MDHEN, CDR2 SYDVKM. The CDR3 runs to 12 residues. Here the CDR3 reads CASSLYRGEQYF. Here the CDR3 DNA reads TGTGCCAGCAGTTTATATCGGGGCGAGCAGTACTTC.

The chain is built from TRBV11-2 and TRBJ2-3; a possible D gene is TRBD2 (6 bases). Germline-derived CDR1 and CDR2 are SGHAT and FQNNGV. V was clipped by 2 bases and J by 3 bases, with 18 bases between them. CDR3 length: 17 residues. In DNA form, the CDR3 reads TGTGCCAGCAGCTTATCGGCGGGGATAAATCCGACAGATACGCAGTATTTT. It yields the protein CASSLSAGINPTDTQYF.

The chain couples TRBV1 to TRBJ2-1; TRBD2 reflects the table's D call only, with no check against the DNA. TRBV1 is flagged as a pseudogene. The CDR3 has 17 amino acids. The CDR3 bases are TGCACCAGCAGCCCCTATCAAGGCGGGAACTCCTACAATGAGCAGTTCTTC. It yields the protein CTSSPYQGGNSYNEQFF.

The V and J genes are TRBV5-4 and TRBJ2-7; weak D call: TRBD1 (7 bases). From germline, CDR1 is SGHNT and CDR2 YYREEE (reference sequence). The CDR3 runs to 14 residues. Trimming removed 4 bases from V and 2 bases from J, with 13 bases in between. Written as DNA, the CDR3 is TGTGCCAGCAGCGCGGGACAGCCCACCTACGAGCAGTACTTC. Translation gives CASSAGQPTYEQYF.